The clone carrying this TCR beta chain was seen at least ten times. The antigen is not known. This sample stems from a study of T cells in Graves' hyperthyroidism and ophthalmopathy. The ends were cut back, 1 base at V and 2 bases at J, with 18 bases in the middle. From germline, CDR1 is GTSNPN and CDR2 SVGIG (reference sequence). The CDR3 consists of 17 residues. Uncontrolled infection, other autoimmune disease, pregnancy or lactation led to exclusion. Study findings and constraints: Also found in blood were most expanded thyroid clonotypes above 0.001.

From RNA transcripts, TCR beta CDR3 regions were amplified. HTBI primers were employed in a first-round RT-PCR of the TCR CDR3. TCRdb called the multiplex PCR reads again in MiXCR, with one record for every CDR3 protein. The data contain roughly 380,000 distinct CDR3 sequences, over 11% of them seen just once; the ten biggest clones take up more than 9.5%. The rearrangement joins TRBV30 to TRBJ2-1, with a tentative D call TRBD2 (6 bases). The material sequenced was blood. This receptor was obtained from a woman in her sixties or seventies with Graves' hyperthyroidism. CDR3 DNA: TGTGCCTGGAGTGCAGCGCCCCGGGACTTCCCCTACAATGAGCAGTTCTTC. It translates to CAWSAAPRDFPYNEQFF. Together with reference TRBV30 and TRBJ2-1, the CDR3 gives the full variable domain: SQTIHQWPATLVQPVGSPLSLECTVEGTSNPNLYWYRQAAGRGLQLLFYSVGIGQISSEVPQNLSASRPQDRQFILSSKKLLLSDSGFYLCAWSAAPRDFPYNEQFFGPGTRLTVL.